The source of this T cell receptor (beta chain) is a study of T cells in Graves' hyperthyroidism and ophthalmopathy. The hyperthyroidism patients had all been newly diagnosed, and their disease duration was under 2 months. Their ages ranged from 18 to 65 years. In making diagnoses, clinical symptoms, serum thyroxine and TRAb, thyroid ultrasound and orbital computed tomography were all used. PBMCs stemmed from less than 13 ml fresh peripheral blood. General study points: Ophthalmopathy cases were set apart from stable hyperthyroidism by a 13 V-J model.

The sample holds many counts of this clonotype. As yet, its antigen is unknown. In germline, CDR1 is SGHVS, CDR2 FQNEAQ. The CDR3 is made up of 17 amino acids. V dropped 0 bases and J dropped 3 bases, with 17 bases sitting between them. TCR beta CDR3 regions were amplified from RNA. Carried out on the TCR CDR3, a first-round RT-PCR used the HTBI primer set. In TCRdb, the multiplex PCR reads were re-called with MiXCR into one record per CDR3 protein. In the table there are 300,000 or so distinct CDR3 sequences, under 25% of which are singletons. The sequencing input was blood. The chain combines TRBV7-8 with TRBJ2-5; D assignment may be TRBD1 or TRBD2 (7 bases each). This TCR was sampled from a woman between 50 and 59 years old with Graves' hyperthyroidism. CDR3 sequence reads: CASSLAGGRDRKETQYF. CDR3 coding DNA: TGTGCCAGCAGCTTAGCCGGAGGGAGGGACAGAAAAGAGACCCAGTACTTC.